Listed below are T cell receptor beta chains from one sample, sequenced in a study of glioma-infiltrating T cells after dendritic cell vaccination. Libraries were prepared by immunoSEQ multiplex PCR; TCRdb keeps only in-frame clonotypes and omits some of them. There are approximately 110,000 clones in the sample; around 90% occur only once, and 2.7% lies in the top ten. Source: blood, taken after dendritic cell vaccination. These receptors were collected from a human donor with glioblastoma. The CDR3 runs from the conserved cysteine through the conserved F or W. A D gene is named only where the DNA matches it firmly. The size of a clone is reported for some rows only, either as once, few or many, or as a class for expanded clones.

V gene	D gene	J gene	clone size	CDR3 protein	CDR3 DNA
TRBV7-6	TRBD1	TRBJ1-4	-	CASSPRWDRGLIREKLFF	TGTGCCAGCAGCCCCAGGTGGGACAGGGGCTTAATAAGGGAAAAACTGTTTTTT
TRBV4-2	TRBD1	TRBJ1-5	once	CASSHSRQGVQPQHF	TGTGCCAGCAGCCATTCCCGACAGGGGGTTCAGCCCCAGCATTTT
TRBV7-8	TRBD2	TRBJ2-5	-	CASSPSGTKQETQYF	TGTGCCAGCAGTCCTTCCGGGACTAAACAAGAGACCCAGTACTTC
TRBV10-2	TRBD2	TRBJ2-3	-	CASSVLAGGLGTDTQYF	TGCGCCAGCAGTGTACTAGCGGGAGGGCTTGGCACAGATACGCAGTATTTT
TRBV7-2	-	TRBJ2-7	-	CASSIRGGGEYEQYF	TGTGCCAGCAGCATAAGAGGAGGTGGAGAATACGAGCAGTACTTC
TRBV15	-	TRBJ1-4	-	CATSRDNGVEKLFF	TGTGCCACCAGCAGAGATAACGGGGTTGAAAAACTGTTTTTT
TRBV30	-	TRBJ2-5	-	CAWSISQETQYF	TGTGCCTGGAGTATTAGTCAAGAGACCCAGTACTTC
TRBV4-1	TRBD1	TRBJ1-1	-	CASSQKSTGGGTLEAFF	TGCGCCAGCAGCCAAAAATCGACAGGGGGCGGCACACTTGAAGCTTTCTTT
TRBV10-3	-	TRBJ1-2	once	CAISESGDSNYGYTF	TGTGCCATCAGTGAGTCGGGTGACTCTAACTATGGCTACACCTTC
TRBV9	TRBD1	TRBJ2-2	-	CASSVGGRGITGELFF	TGTGCCAGCAGCGTAGGGGGCAGGGGGATCACCGGGGAGCTGTTTTTT
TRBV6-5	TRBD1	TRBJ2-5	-	CASRQGQVNQETQYF	TGTGCCAGCAGACAAGGACAGGTGAACCAAGAGACCCAGTACTTC
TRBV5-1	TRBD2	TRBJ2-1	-	CASSELAGIDNEQFF	TGCGCCAGCAGCGAACTAGCGGGAATAGACAATGAGCAGTTCTTC
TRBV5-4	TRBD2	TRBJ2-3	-	CASSRPSGTPTSTDTQYF	TGTGCCAGCAGCAGGCCTAGCGGGACTCCGACAAGCACAGATACGCAGTATTTT
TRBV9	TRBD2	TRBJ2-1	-	CASSPGGLAANNEQFF	TGTGCCAGCAGCCCAGGGGGACTAGCGGCTAACAATGAGCAGTTCTTC
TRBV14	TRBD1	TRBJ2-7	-	CASSQLPGQGSYEQYF	TGTGCCAGCAGCCAACTCCCGGGACAGGGATCCTACGAGCAGTACTTC
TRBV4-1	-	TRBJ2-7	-	CASSQDLARFSYEQYF	TGCGCCAGCAGCCAAGATCTAGCCAGGTTCTCCTACGAGCAGTACTTC
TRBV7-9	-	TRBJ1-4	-	CASSLKGSGSGNEKLFF	TGTGCCAGCAGCTTAAAGGGCTCAGGGTCCGGAAATGAAAAACTGTTTTTT
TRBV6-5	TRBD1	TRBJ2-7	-	CASSQTGAEQYF	TGTGCCAGCAGTCAGACAGGGGCCGAGCAGTACTTC
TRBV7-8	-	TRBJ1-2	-	CASSLGRDNYGYTF	TGTGCCAGCAGCTTAGGCCGAGATAACTATGGCTACACCTTC
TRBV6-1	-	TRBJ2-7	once	CASSMYYEQYF	TGTGCCAGCAGTATGTACTACGAGCAGTACTTC
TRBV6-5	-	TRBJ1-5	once	CASSEGVGQPQHF	TGTGCCAGCAGTGAAGGGGTAGGTCAGCCCCAGCATTTT
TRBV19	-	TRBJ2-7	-	CASSISVGTSYEQYF	TGTGCCAGTAGTATTTCCGTGGGGACTTCTTACGAGCAGTACTTC
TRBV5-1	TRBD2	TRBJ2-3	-	CASSFGGAGDTQYF	TGCGCCAGCAGTTTCGGGGGGGCGGGAGATACGCAGTATTTT
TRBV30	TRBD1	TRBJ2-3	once	CASGPGGRTDTQYF	TGTGCCTCAGGCCCAGGGGGACGCACAGATACGCAGTATTTT
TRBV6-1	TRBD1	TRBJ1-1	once	CATTPHRGSEAFF	TGTGCCACCACCCCTCACAGGGGCTCTGAAGCTTTCTTT
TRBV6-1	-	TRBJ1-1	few	CATLGEGWGTEAFF	TGTGCCACTTTGGGGGAGGGGTGGGGCACTGAAGCTTTCTTT
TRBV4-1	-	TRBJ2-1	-	CASSSTLGLSYNEQFF	TGCGCCAGCAGCAGTACCCTAGGACTATCCTACAATGAGCAGTTCTTC
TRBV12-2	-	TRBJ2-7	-	CASRLLAGTYEQYF	TGTGCAAGTCGCCTACTAGCGGGGACCTACGAGCAGTACTTC
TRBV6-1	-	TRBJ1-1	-	CASSDRETEAFF	TGTGCCAGCAGTGACAGGGAAACTGAAGCTTTCTTT
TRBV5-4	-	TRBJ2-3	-	CASSLGGSFTDTQYF	TGTGCCAGCAGCCTGGGCGGCAGCTTCACAGATACGCAGTATTTT
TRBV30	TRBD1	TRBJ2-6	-	CAWADRAYSGANVLTF	TGTGCCTGGGCTGACAGGGCATACTCTGGGGCCAACGTCCTGACTTTC
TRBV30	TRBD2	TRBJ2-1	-	CAWRSSGSYNEQFF	TGTGCCTGGAGGTCTAGCGGGAGCTACAATGAGCAGTTCTTC
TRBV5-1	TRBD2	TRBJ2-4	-	CASSLGLAGERAKNIQYF	TGCGCCAGCAGCTTGGGACTAGCGGGGGAGAGAGCCAAAAACATTCAGTACTTC
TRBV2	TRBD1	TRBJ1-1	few	CASSEGLQGITEAFF	TGTGCCAGCAGTGAAGGGCTACAGGGGATCACTGAAGCTTTCTTT
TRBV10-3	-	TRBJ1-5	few	CASGALNQPQHF	TGTGCCTCGGGAGCACTCAATCAGCCCCAGCATTTT
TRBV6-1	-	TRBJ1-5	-	CASSDSGINQPQHF	TGTGCCAGCAGTGATTCAGGGATCAATCAGCCCCAGCATTTT
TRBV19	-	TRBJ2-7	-	CASSTSPRSEQYF	TGTGCCAGTAGTACCTCCCCTAGAAGCGAGCAGTACTTC
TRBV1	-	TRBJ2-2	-	CTSSLRSCGGTNTGELFF	TGCACCAGCAGCCTCCGCTCCTGCGGGGGAACGAACACCGGGGAGCTGTTTTTT
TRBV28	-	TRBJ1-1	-	CASSFARGTEAFF	TGTGCCAGCAGTTTCGCCCGGGGAACTGAAGCTTTCTTT
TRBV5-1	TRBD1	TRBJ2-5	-	CASSAGTGGAETQYF	TGCGCCAGCAGCGCGGGGACAGGGGGCGCGGAGACCCAGTACTTC
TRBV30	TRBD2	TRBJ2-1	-	CAWGAGTSGVSEQFF	TGTGCCTGGGGGGCCGGAACTAGCGGGGTGAGTGAGCAGTTCTTC
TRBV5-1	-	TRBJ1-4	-	CASSLGATNEKLFF	TGCGCCAGCAGCTTAGGAGCAACTAATGAAAAACTGTTTTTT
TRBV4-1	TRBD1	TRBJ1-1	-	CASSQGTTGRHTEAFF	TGCGCCAGCAGCCAAGGAACGACAGGGAGACACACTGAAGCTTTCTTT
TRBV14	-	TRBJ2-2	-	CASSQGGGWGTGELFF	TGTGCCAGCAGCCAAGGAGGGGGATGGGGCACCGGGGAGCTGTTTTTT
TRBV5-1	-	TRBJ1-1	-	CASSKQGVNTEAFF	TGCGCCAGCAGCAAACAGGGAGTGAACACTGAAGCTTTCTTT
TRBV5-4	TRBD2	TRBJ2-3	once	CASSLMIAGGASTDTQYF	TGTGCCAGCAGCTTGATGATAGCGGGAGGGGCTAGCACAGATACGCAGTATTTT
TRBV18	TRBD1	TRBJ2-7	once	CASSAGQGHHYEQYF	TGTGCCAGCTCAGCCGGACAGGGGCACCACTACGAGCAGTACTTC
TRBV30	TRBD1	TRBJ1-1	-	CAWSVGTVNTEAFF	TGTGCCTGGAGTGTAGGGACAGTGAACACTGAAGCTTTCTTT
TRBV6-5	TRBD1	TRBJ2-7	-	CASSYSGTGSYEQYF	TGTGCCAGCAGTTACTCTGGGACAGGGTCCTACGAGCAGTACTTC
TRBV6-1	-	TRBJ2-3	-	CASHRDPWVDTQYF	TGTGCCAGCCACCGGGATCCATGGGTAGATACGCAGTATTTT
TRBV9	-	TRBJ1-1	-	CASSPVAGRTEAFF	TGTGCCAGCAGCCCCGTAGCGGGGAGAACTGAAGCTTTCTTT
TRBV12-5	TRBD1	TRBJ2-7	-	CASGSDRGRDEQYF	TGTGCTAGTGGTTCGGACAGGGGCAGGGACGAGCAGTACTTC
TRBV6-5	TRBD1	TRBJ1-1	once	CASSSGDRGRAFF	TGTGCCAGCAGTTCCGGAGACAGGGGGCGAGCTTTCTTT
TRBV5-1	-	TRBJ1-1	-	CASRPGGWAENTEAFF	TGCGCCAGCCGACCCGGGGGTTGGGCGGAGAACACTGAAGCTTTCTTT
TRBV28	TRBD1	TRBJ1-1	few	CASRDLGGATEAFF	TGTGCCAGCAGAGACCTAGGGGGCGCGACTGAAGCTTTCTTT
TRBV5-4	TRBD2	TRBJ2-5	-	CASSFSGGRGETQYF	TGTGCCAGCAGCTTTTCCGGGGGGAGGGGAGAGACCCAGTACTTC
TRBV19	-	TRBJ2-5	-	CASSGERVAEETQYF	TGTGCCAGTAGTGGGGAGCGGGTCGCGGAGGAGACCCAGTACTTC
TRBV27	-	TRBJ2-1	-	CASSLVAKGGHYEQFF	TGTGCCAGCAGTTTAGTAGCGAAGGGGGGGCATTATGAGCAGTTCTTC
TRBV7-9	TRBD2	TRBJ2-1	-	CASSFLLAGGYYNEQFF	TGTGCCAGCAGCTTCCTCCTAGCGGGAGGCTACTACAATGAGCAGTTCTTC
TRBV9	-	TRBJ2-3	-	CASSVDWRRVSDTQYF	TGTGCCAGCAGCGTAGACTGGAGGCGGGTGTCAGATACGCAGTATTTT